A selection of T cell receptor beta chains follows, all from one sample in a study of CD8 T cells in Susac syndrome. TCRdb reprocessed the immunoSEQ multiplex PCR reads with MiXCR, giving one entry per CDR3 protein. The sample holds approximately 150,000 distinct CDR3 sequences, over 75% seen once. Sequenced: CD8+ T cells from PBMCs. All receptors derive from a human donor with multiple sclerosis. CDR3s include the opening cysteine and the closing phenylalanine or tryptophan.

v_gene | CDR3aa
TRBV19 | CASSQGVSTYEQYF
TRBV18 | CASSPPEGPERNEQFF
TRBV6-1 | CASSEGEAYEQYF
TRBV30 | CAWSVEAPWNEQFF
TRBV5-8 | CASSSGSGWTGGNTGELFF
TRBV7-9 | CASSLSLAGTLKLFF
TRBV10-3 | CAISGNRDSSYEQYF
TRBV11-2 | CASSLRTRGLPITLQETQYF
TRBV20-1 | CSARDARLGNTIYF
TRBV5-1 | CASTQGSVSSYNSPLHF
TRBV6-2/TRBV6-3 | CASSYTSDTQPQHF
TRBV5-5 | CASSPPPGTGYNEQFF
TRBV12-3/TRBV12-4 | CASSVLVSGNTIYF
TRBV19 | CASHVQGAYNEQFF
TRBV7-9 | CAATLSGTYNEQFF
TRBV6-1 | CASSEGTAKAFF
TRBV6-1 | CASFHRDRGYNEQFF
TRBV4-1 | CASSQDRGMTEAFF
TRBV7-9 | CASRMNPGLASDTQYF
TRBV30 | CAWSRIDGNQPQHF
TRBV4-1 | CASSLGPKNQPQHF
TRBV5-1 | CASSPRDSVRETQYF
TRBV7-9 | CASSVNRQGGYTF
TRBV20-1 | CSARGVGEGPTEAFF
TRBV10-3 | CAISAGLTGGTDTQYF
TRBV5-1 | CASRYPSGTDTQYF
TRBV2 | CASSEDTGNQPQHF
TRBV25-1 | CASSEGHPVGQTEDYGYTF
TRBV7-8 | CASSATGQGTDTQYF
TRBV6-2/TRBV6-3 | CASSSISGQGFYGQFF
TRBV7-9 | CASSLGAGANVLTF
TRBV7-2 | CASSFGTGGTLWADTQYF
TRBV20-1 | CSVLPDDRTGGLDEQYF
TRBV27 | CASSWGLGAFRSRTDTQYF
TRBV29-1 | CSVRTGGNEQFF
TRBV2 | CASSDPHSEIATSTDTQYF
TRBV12-5 | CASGSPGTGVGYTF
TRBV7-9 | CASSSGLYGYTF
TRBV11-2 | CASSTTQEAFF
TRBV15 | CATSSLWGTDTQYF
TRBV28 | CASSPQSGAHNEQFF
TRBV11-2 | CASSLEITDTQYF
TRBV2 | CASSSPHRGDEQFF